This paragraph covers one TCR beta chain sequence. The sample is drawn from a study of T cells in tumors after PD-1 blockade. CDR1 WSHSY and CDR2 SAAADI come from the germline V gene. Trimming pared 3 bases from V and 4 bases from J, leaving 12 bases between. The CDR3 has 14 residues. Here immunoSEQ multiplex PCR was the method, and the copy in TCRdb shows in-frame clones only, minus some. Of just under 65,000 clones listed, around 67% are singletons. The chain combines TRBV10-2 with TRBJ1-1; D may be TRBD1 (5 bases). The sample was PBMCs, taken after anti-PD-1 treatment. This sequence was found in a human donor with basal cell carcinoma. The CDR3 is CASSEGGDGTEAFF. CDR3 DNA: TGCGCCAGCAGTGAAGGAGGGGACGGCACTGAAGCTTTCTTT.